The rows below give T cell receptor beta chains drawn from one sample of a study of T cells in Graves' hyperthyroidism and ophthalmopathy. One entry per CDR3 protein, called by TCRdb with MiXCR from the multiplex PCR reads. The sample yields about 520,000 distinct CDR3 sequences, more than 20% seen once. Sequencing was done on a sample of blood. Receptors originate from a man between 18 and 29 years old with Graves' hyperthyroidism. Each CDR3 is given with its conserved first and last residue. A D gene is named only where the DNA matches it firmly. Clone size is not always given. Where it is, it says once, few, many or a class for expanded clones.

abundance	d_gene	v_gene	j_gene	CDR3aa	CDR3nt
NA	NA	TRBV7-9	TRBJ1-2	CASSGSARSYGYTF	TGTGCCAGCAGCGGTTCCGCTAGATCATATGGCTACACCTTC
many	NA	TRBV6-1	TRBJ1-2	CASRKSGAGYGYTF	TGTGCCAGCAGGAAATCAGGGGCTGGCTATGGCTACACCTTC
many	TRBD1	TRBV10-3	TRBJ1-5	CAISDSDRGNQPQHF	TGTGCCATCAGTGATTCGGACAGGGGCAATCAGCCCCAGCATTTT
many	NA	TRBV2	TRBJ2-5	CASSEVEETQYF	TGTGCCAGCAGCGAGGTCGAAGAGACCCAGTACTTC
few	NA	TRBV5-4	TRBJ2-2	CASSFGSPVGNRELFF	TGTGCCAGCAGCTTTGGGTCCCCAGTTGGCAACCGGGAGCTGTTTTTT
many	NA	TRBV15	TRBJ2-7	CATSSSRVKGYEQYF	TGTGCCACCAGCAGCTCCAGGGTTAAAGGGTACGAGCAGTACTTC
few	NA	TRBV14	TRBJ1-2	CANSQDQQFGYTF	TGTGCCAACAGCCAAGATCAGCAGTTCGGCTACACCTTC
NA	NA	TRBV19	TRBJ2-7	CASSIKQGGHEQYF	TGTGCCAGTAGTATAAAACAGGGAGGTCACGAGCAGTACTTC
few	NA	TRBV7-9	TRBJ1-1	CASSIQEGTEAFF	TGTGCCAGCAGCATCCAAGAGGGGACTGAAGCTTTCTTT
few	TRBD1	TRBV28	TRBJ1-1	CASSLSQGATEAFF	TGTGCCAGCAGTTTGTCACAGGGGGCTACTGAAGCTTTCTTT
NA	NA	TRBV12-3/TRBV12-4	TRBJ2-7	CASSLGLRIGEQYF	TGTGCCAGCAGTTTAGGGCTCAGGATAGGGGAGCAGTACTTC
many	TRBD1	TRBV10-3	TRBJ2-6	CAISKGQGVTNVLTF	TGTGCCATCAGTAAGGGACAGGGAGTAACCAACGTCCTGACTTTC
NA	TRBD1	TRBV29-1	TRBJ2-7	CSVALGQGVYEQYF	TGCAGCGTTGCCCTGGGACAGGGTGTATACGAGCAGTACTTC
many	NA	TRBV6-1	TRBJ2-2	CASSEEYGGSPGELFF	TGTGCCAGCAGTGAAGAGTACGGGGGATCCCCCGGGGAGCTGTTTTTT
many	NA	TRBV11-2	TRBJ2-7	CASSPGGGRTYEQYF	TGTGCCAGCAGCCCAGGGGGGGGCCGAACCTACGAGCAGTACTTC
many	NA	TRBV29-1	TRBJ2-7	CSVDRGRGYEQYF	TGCAGCGTTGACAGGGGAAGGGGCTACGAGCAGTACTTC
many	TRBD1	TRBV12-3/TRBV12-4	TRBJ1-1	CASSSVGTVEAFF	TGTGCCAGCAGTTCAGTTGGGACAGTTGAAGCTTTCTTT
many	TRBD1	TRBV7-2	TRBJ1-5	CASSSGQGAYQPQHF	TGTGCCAGCAGTTCGGGACAGGGCGCATATCAGCCCCAGCATTTT
few	TRBD1	TRBV19	TRBJ1-2	CASSIPGQGGYGYTF	TGTGCCAGTAGTATCCCCGGACAGGGAGGGTATGGCTACACCTTC
NA	NA	TRBV14	TRBJ1-2	CASSLTLQGPYGYTF	TGTGCCAGCAGCCTAACGCTACAGGGTCCGTATGGCTACACCTTC
NA	NA	TRBV6-1	TRBJ2-2	CASRKPGLTGELFF	TGTGCCAGCAGGAAACCGGGGCTAACCGGGGAGCTGTTTTTT
many	NA	TRBV6-1	TRBJ1-6	CASSRAGNSPLHF	TGTGCCAGCAGTCGTGCGGGGAATTCACCCCTCCACTTT
NA	NA	TRBV27	TRBJ1-2	CASSRRVSQSNYGYTF	TGTGCCAGCAGCCGACGGGTCAGTCAATCTAACTATGGCTACACCTTC
many	NA	TRBV6-1	TRBJ1-5	CASSEAGGNQPQHF	TGTGCCAGCAGTGAAGCGGGGGGCAATCAGCCCCAGCATTTT
NA	NA	TRBV7-9	TRBJ1-1	CASSPPGIPNTEAFF	TGTGCCAGCAGCCCCCCTGGGATACCGAACACTGAAGCTTTCTTT
many	NA	TRBV2	TRBJ2-5	CASSDTQIRVQETQYF	TGTGCCAGCAGTGATACTCAGATACGGGTCCAAGAGACCCAGTACTTC
few	NA	TRBV30	TRBJ2-6	CAWSFAWGGANVLTF	TGTGCCTGGAGTTTTGCCTGGGGAGGGGCCAACGTCCTGACTTTC
many	TRBD1	TRBV9	TRBJ1-2	CASSVGTGSYGYTF	TGTGCCAGCAGCGTAGGGACAGGGAGCTATGGCTACACCTTC
few	NA	TRBV3-1	TRBJ2-7	CASSQDGGRNYEQYF	TGTGCCAGCAGCCAAGATGGGGGGCGCAACTACGAGCAGTACTTC
NA	TRBD2	TRBV11-2	TRBJ2-1	CASSLGTSGSSYNEQFF	TGTGCCAGCAGCTTAGGGACTAGCGGGAGCTCCTACAATGAGCAGTTCTTC
few	NA	TRBV19	TRBJ1-1	CASRRLGTEAFF	TGTGCCAGTCGCCGATTGGGCACTGAAGCTTTCTTT
many	NA	TRBV10-3	TRBJ1-1	CAISESSDEVAFF	TGTGCCATCAGTGAGTCGTCGGACGAAGTGGCTTTCTTT
NA	NA	TRBV4-3	TRBJ2-7	CASSQDRSAYEQYF	TGCGCCAGCAGCCAAGACCGATCTGCCTACGAGCAGTACTTC
many	TRBD1	TRBV6-5	TRBJ2-7	CASSYHGTGESKQYF	TGTGCCAGCAGTTACCATGGGACAGGGGAATCGAAGCAGTACTTC
NA	NA	TRBV30	TRBJ1-1	CAWSVRRHPNTEAFF	TGTGCCTGGAGTGTACGTAGGCATCCGAACACTGAAGCTTTCTTT
NA	TRBD1	TRBV6-2/TRBV6-3	TRBJ1-5	CASDSTGGSYQPQHF	TGTGCCAGCGATTCGACAGGGGGTAGCTATCAGCCTCAGCATTTT
many	NA	TRBV9	TRBJ1-5	CASSVVRNQPQHF	TGTGCCAGCAGCGTAGTAAGAAATCAGCCCCAGCATTTT
many	NA	TRBV11-2	TRBJ1-1	CASSLEGGRGRNTEAFF	TGTGCCAGCAGCTTAGAAGGAGGTCGGGGGCGGAACACTGAAGCTTTCTTT
many	NA	TRBV6-1	TRBJ1-5	CASRTGPSGQPQHF	TGTGCCAGCAGAACAGGACCCAGCGGTCAGCCCCAGCATTTT
many	NA	TRBV19	TRBJ1-2	CASSIGRVDGYTF	TGTGCCAGTAGTATCGGCAGGGTGGATGGCTACACCTTC
many	NA	TRBV6-5	TRBJ1-1	CASSYSYPMNTEAFF	TGTGCCAGCAGTTACTCGTACCCTATGAACACTGAAGCTTTCTTT
many	TRBD1	TRBV5-1	TRBJ1-1	CASSWGQGSTEAFF	TGCGCCAGCAGTTGGGGACAGGGGAGCACTGAAGCTTTCTTT
NA	NA	TRBV28	TRBJ2-2	CASSNWRAGELFF	TGTGCCAGCAGTAATTGGAGGGCCGGGGAGCTGTTTTTT
NA	NA	TRBV29-1	TRBJ1-1	CSGVFINTEAFF	TGCAGCGGGGTTTTCATAAACACTGAAGCTTTCTTT
NA	NA	TRBV9	TRBJ1-5	CASSASGGAGQPQHF	TGTGCCAGCAGCGCGTCCGGGGGGGCTGGACAGCCCCAGCATTTT
many	NA	TRBV12-3/TRBV12-4	TRBJ1-1	CASSLAGKGSLGAFF	TGTGCCAGCAGTTTAGCGGGCAAGGGGTCTTTGGGAGCTTTCTTT
few	NA	TRBV29-1	TRBJ2-7	CSGQGSYEQYF	TGCAGCGGCCAGGGTTCCTACGAGCAGTACTTC
NA	NA	TRBV6-1	TRBJ2-7	CASSVTDFYEQYF	TGTGCCAGCAGCGTCACAGATTTCTACGAGCAGTACTTC
NA	TRBD1	TRBV12-3/TRBV12-4	TRBJ2-2	CASSPIGTDNTGELFF	TGTGCCAGCAGTCCGATCGGGACAGATAACACCGGGGAGCTGTTTTTT
many	NA	TRBV2	TRBJ1-5	CASRAQGGSNQPQHF	TGTGCCAGCAGGGCACAGGGAGGGAGCAATCAGCCCCAGCATTTT
many	NA	TRBV6-1	TRBJ1-2	CASSDRLANYGYTF	TGTGCCAGCAGTGACCGGCTAGCTAACTATGGCTACACCTTC
NA	NA	TRBV7-9	TRBJ1-5	CASSLGASVAQPQHF	TGTGCCAGCAGCTTAGGAGCCTCGGTGGCTCAGCCCCAGCATTTT
many	TRBD1	TRBV2	TRBJ1-2	CASSRTGAIANYGYTF	TGTGCCAGCAGTCGGACAGGGGCTATAGCTAACTATGGCTACACCTTC